Shown below are 3 T cell receptor beta chains from a single sample sequenced in a study of cytomegalovirus exposure and HLA in healthy donors. 13 Jbeta primers and 60 Vbeta primers were used for the PCR. Generated by immunoSEQ multiplex PCR, the TCRdb table keeps only in-frame clones and is missing some. The table shows 50,000 to 70,000 clones, with roughly 80% occurring only once. Sequencing used PBMCs. The receptors come from a human donor in good health.

J is TRBJ2-4 and V is TRBV4-2; TRBD1 agrees at 11 bases. The CDR3 contains 15 residues. Germline CDR1 and CDR2: LGHNA and YNFKEQ. With V trimmed by 4 bases and J by 5 bases, 4 bases remained unmatched. CDR3: CASSLRTGGENIQYF. CDR3 DNA: TGTGCCAGCAGCCTAAGGACAGGGGGCGAAAACATTCAGTACTTC.

The V gene is TRBV7-2, the J gene TRBJ2-5; D unclear. The germline V and J ends were trimmed by 4 bases and 5 bases, with 14 bases remaining between them. Germline V gene data show CDR1 as SGHTA and CDR2 as FQGNSA. The CDR3 is 14 amino acids. The CDR3 region has the DNA TGTGCCAGCAGCTCGTTTCCCCCACAGGAGACCCAGTACTTC. Its translation is CASSSFPPQETQYF.

This chain uses TRBV7-9 with TRBJ2-7, with D possibly TRBD2 on 6 matching bases. The CDR3 is 15 amino acids. Per the germline V gene, CDR1 is SEHNR and CDR2 is FQNEAQ (reference sequence). V was shortened by 7 bases and J by 2 bases, with 18 bases between the two germline ends. The CDR3: CASTQAAGPTYEQYF. The CDR3 DNA reads TGTGCCAGCACCCAGGCCGCGGGGCCGACCTACGAGCAGTACTTC.